This is a list of T cell receptor beta chains from one sample in a study of cytomegalovirus exposure and HLA in healthy donors. TCRdb's copy holds only in-frame clones and misses some; the assay was immunoSEQ multiplex PCR. The sample lists about 140,000 clones, approximately 82% occurring once. Sequencing used PBMCs. Every receptor here comes from a woman aged 55 to 70 in good health and CMV-seropositive. Each CDR3 is given with its conserved first and last residue. Each record gives: clone size, V gene, D gene, J gene, CDR3 DNA, CDR3 protein. The D gene is left open where the match is weak. Clone size is given for some rows only: seen once, a few or many times, or a class if the clone is expanded.

NA,TRBV5-5,NA,TRBJ1-4,TGTGCCAGCAGCCGGAGTCCAACTAATGAAAAACTGTTTTTT,CASSRSPTNEKLFF
NA,TRBV11-2,TRBD1,TRBJ1-5,TGTGCCAGCAGCCCTGACAGGGGAAGACGGGGCCAGCCCCAGCATTTT,CASSPDRGRRGQPQHF
NA,TRBV6-5,NA,TRBJ2-2,TGTGCCAGCAGTTATCGCGGAACCAACACCGGGGAGCTGTTTTTT,CASSYRGTNTGELFF
NA,TRBV4-3,NA,TRBJ1-1,TGCGCCAGCAGCCAAGACAGGGGAGACACTGAAGCTTTCTTT,CASSQDRGDTEAFF
NA,TRBV5-4,NA,TRBJ1-1,TGTGCCAGCAGCACACACAGGGAGTGGGACACTGAAGCTTTCTTT,CASSTHREWDTEAFF
NA,TRBV7-2,TRBD1,TRBJ2-3,TGTGCCAGCGCGGGGGGACAGGGGCCCTATGATACGCAGTATTTT,CASAGGQGPYDTQYF
NA,TRBV6-6,NA,TRBJ2-7,TGTGCCAGCAGTTACGGCAGGGCTTACGAGCAGTACTTC,CASSYGRAYEQYF
NA,TRBV7-9,NA,TRBJ1-2,TGTGCCAGCAGCTTAGGTAGCGGGGGTGGCTACACCTTC,CASSLGSGGGYTF
NA,TRBV28,TRBD2,TRBJ2-5,TGTGCCAGCACTCCCGCGGGGGGTCAAGAGACCCAGTACTTC,CASTPAGGQETQYF
NA,TRBV19,NA,TRBJ1-5,TGTGCCAGTAGCGTACAGGACTATAGCAATCAGCCCCAGCATTTT,CASSVQDYSNQPQHF
NA,TRBV4-1,NA,TRBJ1-4,TGCGCCAGCAGCCAATACCAGGGTACCGGTAATGAAAAACTGTTTTTT,CASSQYQGTGNEKLFF
NA,TRBV7-9,TRBD2,TRBJ2-1,TGTGCCAGCAGCCTCAATAGCGGGAGCTCCTACAATGAGCAGTTCTTC,CASSLNSGSSYNEQFF
NA,TRBV29-1,TRBD1,TRBJ2-3,TGCAGCCCCTGGGGGACAGGGTGGGGGGAATCGGATACGCAGTATTTT,CSPWGTGWGESDTQYF
NA,TRBV18,TRBD2,TRBJ2-1,TGTGCCAGCTCACCACCTGGACTAGCGCTCAATGGGCAGTTCTTC,CASSPPGLALNGQFF
NA,TRBV27,NA,TRBJ2-3,TGTGCCAGCATCCCGGGGGGACAGGCGAGGGATACGCAGTATTTT,CASIPGGQARDTQYF
once,TRBV19,NA,TRBJ2-7,TGTGCCAGTAGTACCGCGGGACCCTCCTACGAGCAGTACTTC,CASSTAGPSYEQYF
NA,TRBV7-2,TRBD1,TRBJ1-4,TGTGCCAGCAGCTCAGACAGGGGAACTAATGAAAAACTGTTTTTT,CASSSDRGTNEKLFF
NA,TRBV9,NA,TRBJ2-2,TGTGCCAGCAGCGTAGGGGGGGCGGGAGTTGACACCGGGGAGCTGTTTTTT,CASSVGGAGVDTGELFF
few,TRBV6-5,TRBD1,TRBJ1-1,TGTGCCAGCAGTTACGGGGCAGGGGGTGAAGCTTTCTTT,CASSYGAGGEAFF
NA,TRBV7-2,TRBD1,TRBJ2-1,TGTGCCAGCAGCTTAAACAGGGGGGATGAGCAGTTCTTC,CASSLNRGDEQFF
NA,TRBV4-1,TRBD2,TRBJ2-7,TGCGCCAGCAGCCAAGATCGGGACTATAGGGAGCAGTACTTC,CASSQDRDYREQYF
NA,TRBV27,TRBD2,TRBJ2-1,TGTGCCAGCAGTTTAGCGGGAGGGCCAAGTGTCATGAATGAGCAGTTCTTC,CASSLAGGPSVMNEQFF
NA,TRBV29-1,TRBD2,TRBJ2-3,TGCAGCGTTGCAGAGTCGACAGGACTAGCGGGAGCGCAGTATTTT,CSVAESTGLAGAQYF
NA,TRBV30,NA,TRBJ1-2,TGTGCCTGGAACCAAGGGGTGGCAGGGGTCGGCTACACCTTC,CAWNQGVAGVGYTF
NA,TRBV23-1,NA,TRBJ1-5,TGCGCCAGCTCTCTACTAGAGATCAATCAGCCCCAGCATTTT,CASSLLEINQPQHF
NA,TRBV28,TRBD1,TRBJ2-5,TGTGCCAGCAGGAGGGGGACAGGGGAGGAGACCCAGTACTTC,CASRRGTGEETQYF
NA,TRBV7-3,NA,TRBJ2-3,TGTGCCAGCAGCTTAACAGGGTTCAGGCACGGGGGCACAGATACGCAGTATTTT,CASSLTGFRHGGTDTQYF
NA,TRBV18,NA,TRBJ2-3,TGTGCCAGCTCACCTTCTATGGGCACAGATACGCAGTATTTT,CASSPSMGTDTQYF
NA,TRBV28,NA,TRBJ2-3,TGTGCCACCCGACAGACGGGCGGCACAGATACGCAGTATTTT,CATRQTGGTDTQYF
NA,TRBV29-1,TRBD2,TRBJ2-1,TGCAGCGCCAGACTAGCTCTCTACAATGAGCAGTTCTTC,CSARLALYNEQFF
NA,TRBV28,NA,TRBJ1-5,TGTGCCAGCAGCCCCCCTGGGCATCAGCCCCAGCATTTT,CASSPPGHQPQHF
NA,TRBV28,NA,TRBJ2-5,TGTGCCAGCAGTTTACCAACAGGGAACGGGGAGACCCAGTACTTC,CASSLPTGNGETQYF
few,TRBV19,TRBD1,TRBJ1-2,TGTGCCAGTAGTCCTTATAGCGGGACAGCCTATGGCTACACCTTC,CASSPYSGTAYGYTF
NA,TRBV6-1,TRBD2,TRBJ2-7,TGTGCCAGCAGTGAACTAGCGGGAGGGTTCTCCTACGAGCAGTACTTC,CASSELAGGFSYEQYF
NA,TRBV28,NA,TRBJ2-7,TGTGCCAGCACAGGGATCCTTTCCGAGCAGTACTTC,CASTGILSEQYF
NA,TRBV6-5,NA,TRBJ1-2,TGTGCCAGCAGTGAACAGGGTGGCGGCTACACCTTC,CASSEQGGGYTF
NA,TRBV11-3,NA,TRBJ2-1,TGTGCCAGCAGCTCCCGGGACACCCCTAAATCCGAGCAGTTCTTC,CASSSRDTPKSEQFF
once,TRBV28,NA,TRBJ2-6,TGTGCCAGCAGTCCAGGCAGGGTTGGGGCCAACGTCCTGACTTTC,CASSPGRVGANVLTF
NA,TRBV4-2,NA,TRBJ1-4,TGTGCCAGCAGCCAAGGTGCAACTAATGAAGAACTGTTTTTT,CASSQGATNEELFF
NA,TRBV28,NA,TRBJ1-4,TGTGCCAGCACCCCTCAGGGGACCCTTCGGGAAAAACTGTTTTTT,CASTPQGTLREKLFF
NA,TRBV27,TRBD1,TRBJ2-7,TGTGCCAGCAGCAAAGGGACAGGGCCCTACGAGCAGTACTTC,CASSKGTGPYEQYF
NA,TRBV7-2,NA,TRBJ2-6,TGTGCCAGCAGCCCAGGACAGTTCTCTGGGGCCAACGTCCTGACTTTC,CASSPGQFSGANVLTF
once,TRBV6-5,TRBD1,TRBJ2-7,TGTGCCAGCAGTCCAGGGGGTAGGGCCTACGAGCAGTACTTC,CASSPGGRAYEQYF
NA,TRBV19,NA,TRBJ1-4,TGTGCCAGTACCCCCCAGGGGCGACGGGAAAAACTGTTTTTT,CASTPQGRREKLFF
few,TRBV4-2,NA,TRBJ2-1,TGTGCCAGCAGCCAATCAGGGATGTCCCACAATGAGCAGTTCTTC,CASSQSGMSHNEQFF
once,TRBV7-9,NA,TRBJ2-3,TGTGCCAGCAGCAGCACCAGGCTTTACACAGATACGCAGTATTTT,CASSSTRLYTDTQYF
NA,TRBV27,TRBD1,TRBJ2-2,TGTGCCAGCAGTCCGGGGACAGGGGGTTCGAACACCGGGGAGCTGTTTTTT,CASSPGTGGSNTGELFF
NA,TRBV5-1,NA,TRBJ2-1,TGCGCCAGCAGCTCCAGCTCCTACAATGAGCAGTTCTTC,CASSSSSYNEQFF
NA,TRBV7-3,TRBD1,TRBJ2-7,TGTGCCAGCAGCGCCAACAGGGGGAACGGGAGAGTTTGGACGGGCGAGCAGTACTTC,CASSANRGNGRVWTGEQYF
NA,TRBV19,NA,TRBJ2-6,TGTGCCAGTAGTATTTGGGCCTCATCTGGGGCCAACGTCCTGACTTTC,CASSIWASSGANVLTF
NA,TRBV18,NA,TRBJ2-5,TGTGCCAGCTCACCACCTCTTAATCTAGAGACCCAGTACTTC,CASSPPLNLETQYF
NA,TRBV28,TRBD2,TRBJ2-7,TGTGCCAGCAGTTCCGGGACTAGCAGAGTCTTCTACGAGCAGTACTTC,CASSSGTSRVFYEQYF
few,TRBV4-2,NA,TRBJ2-3,TGTGCCAGCAGCAGCACTACCCATGCACGTCGGGGGGATACGCAGTATTTT,CASSSTTHARRGDTQYF
NA,TRBV27,NA,TRBJ2-7,TGTGCCAGCTCCTCCCAGGGGCTCTCCTACGAGCAGTACTTC,CASSSQGLSYEQYF
NA,TRBV7-9,NA,TRBJ2-5,TGTGCCAGCAGCTTAAGAGAAGAGACCCAGTACTTC,CASSLREETQYF